The 21 T cell receptor beta chains in this list originate from one sample, sequenced in a study of blood T cell repertoires in COVID-19. Sequenced by immunoSEQ multiplex PCR; TCRdb stores in-frame clones only, minus some. The sample has approximately 100,000 clones; 80% to 90% are singletons. The sequencing input was PBMCs or T cells enriched from blood (not recorded which). Receptors were obtained from a woman aged 45-65 years who had recovered from COVID-19.

This clone was detected once. CDR3 loop: CASLPGEDLTQYF. CDR3 sequence (DNA): TGTGCCAGCCTCCCTGGGGAGGATCTTACGCAGTATTTT. The chain is built from TRBV6-5 and TRBJ2-3, with D tentatively TRBD2 (6 bases). Germline V lookup: CDR1 MNHEY, CDR2 SVGAGI. This CDR3 is 13 amino acids long. V dropped 8 bases and J dropped 8 bases, with 17 bases sitting between them.

The J gene is TRBJ1-5, the V gene TRBV18; D is perhaps TRBD1 (6 bases). This CDR3 comprises 14 residues. Germline-derived CDR1 and CDR2 are KGHSH and LQKENI. V lost 3 bases and J 3 bases, leaving 9 bases between the germline ends. The CDR3 DNA follows: TGTGCCAGCTCACCGACAGGCCACAATCAGCCCCAGCATTTT. Residues: CASSPTGHNQPQHF.

The chain joins TRBV5-1 to TRBJ1-4; D gene unclear. Trimming stripped 4 bases from V and 1 base from J, with 11 bases between. Germline CDR1 and CDR2: SGHRS and YFSETQ. This CDR3 comprises 15 residues. The DNA of the CDR3 is TGCGCCAGCAGCACGAATCGGGGAACTAATGAAAAACTGTTTTTT. Amino acid sequence: CASSTNRGTNEKLFF. The whole variable domain, remainder taken from reference TRBV5-1 and TRBJ1-4, is KAGVTQTPRYLIKTRGQQVTLSCSPISGHRSVSWYQQTPGQGLQFLFEYFSETQRNKGNFPGRFSGRQFSNSRSEMNVSTLELGDSALYLCASSTNRGTNEKLFFGSGTQLSVL.

V usage is TRBV7-9 and J usage is TRBJ2-3, with TRBD2 as a possible D gene (6 bases). The CDR3 spans 16 residues. Between the trimmed V and J ends, which lost 4 bases and 6 bases, there was a span of 20 bases. CDR1 and CDR2 from the germline V gene are SEHNR and FQNEAQ (reference sequence). CDR3 bases: TGTGCCAGCAGCTCCTGGCGGGGCAGGGCCCCCGATACGCAGTATTTT. Protein: CASSSWRGRAPDTQYF.

The chain has TRBV30 and TRBJ2-1; 12 bases agree with TRBD2. J lost 7 bases, V lost 0 bases, and 4 bases had no gene match. Germline V gene lookup returns CDR1 GTSNPN and CDR2 SVGIG (reference sequence). CDR3 length: 15 residues. The CDR3 sequence is CAWSVRLAGANEQFF. CDR3 DNA sequence: TGTGCCTGGAGTGTTAGACTAGCGGGGGCGAATGAGCAGTTCTTC.

The chain joins TRBV19 to TRBJ2-4; possible D gene TRBD1, 5 bases. The CDR3 has 12 amino acids. Trimming removed 8 bases at V and 8 bases at J, with 13 bases between. CDR1 and CDR2 (germline): LNHDA, SQIVND (reference sequence). Here the CDR3 DNA reads TGTGCCAGTGGACACCAGGGATACATTCAGTACTTC. Amino acid sequence: CASGHQGYIQYF.

The chain carries TRBV10-1 and TRBJ2-5, with D maybe TRBD2 (5 bases). V shed 1 base and J shed 2 bases, with 11 bases lying between them. The germline V gene encodes CDR1 WNHNN and CDR2 SYGVQD (reference sequence). The CDR3 contains 15 residues. The CDR3 protein is CASSEFSGGQETQYF. The CDR3 DNA reads TGCGCCAGCAGTGAGTTCTCGGGCGGGCAAGAGACCCAGTACTTC.

The V and J genes are TRBV10-3 and TRBJ2-2; 9 bases match TRBD1. V shed 2 bases and J 1 base; nucleotides not matched to a gene: 2. Per the germline V gene, CDR1 is ENHRY and CDR2 is SYGVKD. This CDR3 has 16 residues. DNA of the CDR3: TGTGCCATCAGTGAGACGGGACAGGGGAACACCGGGGAGCTGTTTTTT. Amino acids: CAISETGQGNTGELFF.

This chain connects TRBV19 to TRBJ1-4; D gene uncertain. CDR1 LNHDA and CDR2 SQIVND come from the germline V gene (reference sequence). The CDR3 extends over 14 amino acids. Trimming took 6 bases from V and 4 from J, leaving 12 bases between them. The CDR3 region has the DNA TGTGCCAGTAGGGAGGATACCCGTAATGAAAAACTGTTTTTT. Encoded protein: CASREDTRNEKLFF.

Here the CDR3 reads CASSVGPSGSYEQYF. CDR3 nucleotide sequence: TGTGCCAGCAGCGTAGGTCCTAGCGGAAGCTACGAGCAGTACTTC. The genes are TRBV9 and TRBJ2-7; 7 bases align to TRBD2. Germline-derived CDR1 and CDR2 are SGDLS and YYNGEE. The CDR3 sequence is 15 residues long. V lost 0 bases, J lost 3 bases, and 6 bases stayed unmatched. Using reference TRBV9 and TRBJ2-7 for the parts outside the CDR3, the full variable domain is DSGVTQTPKHLITATGQRVTLRCSPRSGDLSVYWYQQSLDQGLQFLIQYYNGEERAKGNILERFSAQQFPDLHSELNLSSLELGDSALYFCASSVGPSGSYEQYFGPGTRLTVT.

The chain uses TRBV28 and TRBJ2-7, with D maybe TRBD2 (5 bases). Per germline, CDR1 MDHEN and CDR2 SYDVKM. Trimming left V 5 bases short and J 3 bases short, with 14 bases between. The CDR3 sequence is 14 residues long. The DNA of the CDR3 is TGTGCCAGCAGTCCCGGTAGCGCGGTCTACGAGCAGTACTTC. Amino acids: CASSPGSAVYEQYF.

V is TRBV27 and J is TRBJ1-1, with TRBD1 as a possible D gene (5 bases). The CDR3 totals 13 residues. Germline-derived CDR1 and CDR2 are MNHEY and SMNVEV (reference sequence). Trimming left V 3 bases short and J 11 bases short, with 16 bases between. The CDR3 bases are TGTGCCAGCAGTTTGCGTTGGGGGGGAGAGGCTTTCTTT. This translates into CASSLRWGGEAFF.

This chain uses TRBV2 with TRBJ2-5; 8 bases are shared with TRBD1. V shed 5 bases, J shed 4 bases, and the junction held 3 bases outside the gene matches. This CDR3 has 13 residues. The germline gives CDR1 SNHLY, CDR2 FYNNEI. CDR3 region: CASSPDRAETQYF. CDR3 sequence (DNA): TGTGCCAGCAGTCCGGACAGGGCAGAGACCCAGTACTTC.

This rearrangement joins TRBV28 to TRBJ1-5; D not certain. Trimming took 5 bases from V and 0 from J, leaving 11 bases between them. The CDR3 is made up of 15 amino acids. The germline V gene encodes CDR1 MDHEN and CDR2 SYDVKM. CDR3 DNA: TGTGCCAGCAGTCTTAAGTACTATAGCAATCAGCCCCAGCATTTT. Its protein product is CASSLKYYSNQPQHF.

The chain recombines TRBV10-1 with TRBJ2-3; 7 bases align to TRBD2. CDR3 length: 15 residues. The germline V gene has CDR1 WNHNN and CDR2 SYGVQD (reference sequence). Trimming at V came to 4 bases and at J to 2 bases, leaving 6 bases not matched to a gene. CDR3 in DNA: TGCGCCAGCAGTGGTGGAGCGGGACCCACAGATACGCAGTATTTT. It codes for CASSGGAGPTDTQYF.

V usage is TRBV7-3 and J usage is TRBJ2-1; D is undetermined. This CDR3 is built from 12 residues. Germline V CDR1 and CDR2: SGHTA, FQGTGA. V lost 3 bases to trimming and J lost 4 bases, with 4 bases between them. CDR3 DNA sequence: TGTGCCAGCAGCTTCATGTACAATGAGCAGTTCTTC. It is translated as CASSFMYNEQFF.

V and J are TRBV28 and TRBJ2-7, with 7 bases identical to TRBD1. The CDR3 is made up of 14 amino acids. V shed 4 bases, J shed 3 bases, and the junction held 6 bases outside the gene matches. CDR1 is MDHEN, CDR2 SYDVKM, per germline. The CDR3 nucleotides are TGTGCCAGCAGTTCTTTCGGGACAGTCTACGAGCAGTACTTC. It specifies CASSSFGTVYEQYF.

J is TRBJ2-7 and V is TRBV18; D perhaps matches TRBD2 (5 bases). This CDR3 comprises 14 residues. Trimming pared 3 bases from V and 2 bases from J, leaving 11 bases between. Germline V CDR1 and CDR2: KGHSH, LQKENI. DNA of the CDR3: TGTGCCAGCTCACCGGTGCAGACTACCTACGAGCAGTACTTC. Protein sequence: CASSPVQTTYEQYF. The entire variable domain, with the rest obtained from reference TRBV18 and TRBJ2-7, is as follows: NAGVMQNPRHLVRRRGQEARLRCSPMKGHSHVYWYRQLPEEGLKFMVYLQKENIIDESGMPKERFSAEFPKEGPSILRIQQVVRGDSAAYFCASSPVQTTYEQYFGPGTRLTVT.

The CDR3 bases are TGTGCCAGCAGCGTAGCGGGGGGGCAAGATACGCAGTATTTT. Translating gives CASSVAGGQDTQYF. This chain uses TRBV9 with TRBJ2-3; 8 bases line up with TRBD2. The V gene's germline CDR1 is SGDLS and CDR2 YYNGEE. This CDR3 is built from 14 residues. Trimming removed 0 bases from V and 5 bases from J; junction bases left unmatched: 2.

This chain uses TRBV10-3 with TRBJ2-1, with TRBD2 matching over 8 bases. Germline V gene sequence: CDR1 ENHRY, CDR2 SYGVKD. The CDR3 sequence is 15 residues long. Trimming at V came to 3 bases and at J to 2 bases, leaving 3 bases not matched to a gene. CDR3 in DNA: TGTGCCATCAGTGACCGGGAGGGGGCCTACAATGAGCAGTTCTTC. The encoded protein is CAISDREGAYNEQFF.

The genes are TRBV2 and TRBJ1-3; 8 bases agree with TRBD1. The CDR3 length is 17 residues. Looked up from germline, CDR1 is SNHLY and CDR2 is FYNNEI. Unmatched junction bases numbered 13, after V lost 6 bases and J lost 3 bases. The CDR3 DNA follows: TGTGCCAGCAGGAACGGGTTTCTCGACAGGGGTGGAAACACCATATATTTT. Protein: CASRNGFLDRGGNTIYF.